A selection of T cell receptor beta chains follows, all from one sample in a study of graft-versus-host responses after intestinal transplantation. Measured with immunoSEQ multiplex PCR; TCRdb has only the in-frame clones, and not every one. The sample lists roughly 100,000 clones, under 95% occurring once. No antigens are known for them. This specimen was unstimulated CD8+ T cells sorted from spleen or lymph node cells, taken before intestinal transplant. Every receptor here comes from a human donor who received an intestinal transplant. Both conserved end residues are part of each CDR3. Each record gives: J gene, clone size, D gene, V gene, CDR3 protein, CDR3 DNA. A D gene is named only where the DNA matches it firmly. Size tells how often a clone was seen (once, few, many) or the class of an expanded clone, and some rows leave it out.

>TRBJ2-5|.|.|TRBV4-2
CASSRDPPGGGPPGETQYF
TGTGCCAGCAGCCGTGATCCCCCGGGCGGCGGACCCCCTGGAGAGACCCAGTACTTC
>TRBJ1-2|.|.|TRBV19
CAHRREGHGYTF
TGTGCCCACCGACGGGAGGGCCATGGCTACACCTTC
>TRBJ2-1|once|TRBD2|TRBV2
CASSGPRLAGATSNEQFF
TGTGCCAGCAGTGGACCAAGACTAGCGGGGGCCACGTCCAATGAGCAGTTCTTC
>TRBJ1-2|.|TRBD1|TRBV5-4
CASSPQGPYGYTF
TGTGCCAGCAGCCCACAGGGGCCCTATGGCTACACCTTC
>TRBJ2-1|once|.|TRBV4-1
CASSQAHEQFF
TGCGCCAGCAGCCAAGCCCATGAGCAGTTCTTC
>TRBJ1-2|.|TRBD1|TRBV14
CASSQWTGKNYGYTF
TGTGCCAGCAGCCAGTGGACAGGGAAGAATTATGGCTACACCTTC
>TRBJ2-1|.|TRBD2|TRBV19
CASSIERGGYNEQFF
TGTGCCAGTAGTATCGAGCGGGGGGGATACAATGAGCAGTTCTTC
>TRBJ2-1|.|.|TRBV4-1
CASSQGDNEQFF
TGCGCCAGCAGCCAAGGGGACAATGAGCAGTTCTTC
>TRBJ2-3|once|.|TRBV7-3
CASSLYGPTHSTSTDTQYF
TGTGCCAGCAGCCTCTATGGACCGACTCATTCAACTAGCACAGATACGCAGTATTTT
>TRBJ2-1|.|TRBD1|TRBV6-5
CASSYVQGSYNEQFF
TGTGCCAGCAGTTATGTACAGGGGTCCTACAATGAGCAGTTCTTC
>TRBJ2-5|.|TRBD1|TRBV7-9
CAADRVDQETQYF
TGTGCCGCCGACAGGGTGGACCAAGAGACCCAGTACTTC
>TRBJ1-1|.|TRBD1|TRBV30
CAWGQINTEAFF
TGTGCGTGGGGACAGATTAACACTGAAGCTTTCTTT
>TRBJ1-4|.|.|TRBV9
CASSGREAEKLFF
TGTGCCAGCAGCGGCAGAGAGGCGGAAAAACTGTTTTTT
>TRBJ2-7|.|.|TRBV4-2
CASSPHTSGPPYEQYF
TGTGCCAGCAGCCCCCACACCTCCGGACCTCCCTACGAGCAGTACTTC
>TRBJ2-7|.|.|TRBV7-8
CASSLQGRYSSPYEQYF
TGTGCCAGCAGCCTACAGGGTAGATACAGTTCCCCCTACGAGCAGTACTTC
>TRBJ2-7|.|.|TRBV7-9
CASSSPGTLNYEQYF
TGTGCCAGCAGCTCCCCCGGGACACTAAACTACGAGCAGTACTTC
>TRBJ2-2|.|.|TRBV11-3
CASSLYGNTGELFF
TGTGCCAGCAGCTTATACGGAAACACCGGGGAGCTGTTTTTT
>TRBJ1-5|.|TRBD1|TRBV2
CASSEGQGNNQPQHF
TGTGCCAGCAGTGAAGGACAGGGGAACAATCAGCCCCAGCATTTT
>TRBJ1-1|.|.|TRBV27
CASSSTGSYTEAFF
TGTGCCAGCAGTTCTACAGGGTCCTACACTGAAGCTTTCTTT
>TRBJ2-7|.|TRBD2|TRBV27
CASSLYTSGGLSYEQYF
TGTGCCAGCAGTTTATATACTAGCGGGGGTCTTTCCTACGAGCAGTACTTC
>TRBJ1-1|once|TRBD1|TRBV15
CATSNYGTGDTEAFF
TGTGCCACCAGCAACTACGGGACAGGGGACACTGAAGCTTTCTTT
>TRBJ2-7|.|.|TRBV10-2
CASSEGVGGEQYF
TGCGCCAGCAGTGAGGGGGTGGGCGGGGAGCAGTACTTC
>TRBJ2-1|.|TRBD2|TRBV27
CASSLGGVLLYNEQFF
TGTGCCAGCTCACTTGGGGGGGTACTGCTCTACAATGAGCAGTTCTTC
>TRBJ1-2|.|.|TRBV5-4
CASSFALNGYTF
TGTGCCAGCAGCTTCGCGCTAAATGGCTACACCTTC
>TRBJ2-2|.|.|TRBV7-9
CASLRAPGELFF
TGTGCCAGCCTTCGTGCACCCGGGGAGCTGTTTTTT
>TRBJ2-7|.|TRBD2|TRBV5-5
CASSPGTSGVYEQYF
TGTGCCAGCAGCCCTGGGACTAGCGGGGTCTACGAGCAGTACTTC
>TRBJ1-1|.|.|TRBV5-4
CASSLTGNTEAFF
TGTGCCAGCAGCTTGACGGGGAACACTGAAGCTTTCTTT
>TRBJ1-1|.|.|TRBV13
CASSSRGLNTEAFF
TGTGCCAGCAGCTCACGAGGTCTGAACACTGAAGCTTTCTTT
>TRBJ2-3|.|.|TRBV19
CATSGPGDQSDTQYF
TGTGCCACCTCGGGACCAGGGGACCAATCAGATACGCAGTATTTT
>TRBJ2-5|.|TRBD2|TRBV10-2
CASSDRSSWGGTQYF
TGCGCCAGCAGTGACCGGAGCAGCTGGGGGGGGACCCAGTACTTC
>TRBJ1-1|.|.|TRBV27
CASRPQGFTEAFF
TGTGCCAGCAGACCTCAGGGTTTTACTGAAGCTTTCTTT
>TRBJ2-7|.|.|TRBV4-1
CASSRAESYEQYF
TGCGCCAGCAGCCGGGCGGAAAGTTACGAGCAGTACTTC
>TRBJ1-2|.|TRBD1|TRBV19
CASSPKGAGGIYGYTF
TGTGCCAGTAGTCCTAAAGGGGCAGGGGGCATTTATGGCTACACCTTC
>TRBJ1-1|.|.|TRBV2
CASITPPLNTEAFF
TGTGCCAGCATCACCCCCCCCCTGAACACTGAAGCTTTCTTT
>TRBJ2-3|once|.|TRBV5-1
CASSLDSASTDTQYF
TGCGCCAGCAGCTTAGACAGCGCTAGCACAGATACGCAGTATTTT
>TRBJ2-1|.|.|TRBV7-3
CASSFGVNEQFF
TGTGCCAGCAGCTTCGGGGTAAATGAGCAGTTCTTC
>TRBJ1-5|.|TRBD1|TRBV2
CASSEYRGHQPQHF
TGTGCCAGCAGTGAATACAGGGGGCACCAGCCCCAGCATTTT
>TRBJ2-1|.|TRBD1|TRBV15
CATSTDRGRGNEQFF
TGTGCCACCAGCACAGACAGGGGGCGTGGGAATGAGCAGTTCTTC
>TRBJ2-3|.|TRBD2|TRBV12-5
CASGSLAGEIDTQYF
TGTGCTAGTGGTTCCCTAGCGGGGGAAATAGATACGCAGTATTTT
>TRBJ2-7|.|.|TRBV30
CAWSSGSSYEQYF
TGTGCCTGGAGTTCAGGGAGCTCCTACGAGCAGTACTTC
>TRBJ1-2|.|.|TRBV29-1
CSADGYTF
TGCAGCGCCGATGGCTACACCTTC
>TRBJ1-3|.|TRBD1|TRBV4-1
CASSHRDREGSGNTIYF
TGCGCCAGCAGCCACCGTGACAGGGAGGGCTCTGGAAACACCATATATTTT
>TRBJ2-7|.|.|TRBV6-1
CASSESAYAYEQYF
TGTGCCAGCAGTGAGAGCGCGTACGCCTACGAGCAGTACTTC
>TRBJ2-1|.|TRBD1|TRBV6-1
CASSAETGDLYNEQFF
TGTGCCAGCAGTGCAGAGACAGGGGATCTGTACAATGAGCAGTTCTTC
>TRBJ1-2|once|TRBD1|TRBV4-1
CASSRTGLSGYTF
TGCGCCAGCAGCCGGACAGGCCTGAGTGGCTACACCTTC
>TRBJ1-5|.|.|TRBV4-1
CASGSNQPQHF
TGCGCCAGCGGGAGTAATCAGCCCCAGCATTTT
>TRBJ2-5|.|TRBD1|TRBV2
CASSETGAETQYF
TGTGCCAGCAGTGAGACAGGGGCAGAGACCCAGTACTTC
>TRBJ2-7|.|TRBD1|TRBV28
CASSYPGQIYEQYF
TGTGCCAGCAGTTACCCGGGACAGATCTACGAGCAGTACTTC
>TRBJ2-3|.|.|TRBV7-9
CASSPSAGITDTQYF
TGTGCCAGCAGCCCCAGTGCGGGGATCACAGATACGCAGTATTTT
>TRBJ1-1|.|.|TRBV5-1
CASSLGDKTGPAEAFF
TGCGCCAGCAGCTTGGGGGACAAGACAGGACCTGCTGAAGCTTTCTTT
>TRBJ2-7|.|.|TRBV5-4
CASSKNLDEQYF
TGTGCCAGCAGCAAAAATCTTGACGAGCAGTACTTC
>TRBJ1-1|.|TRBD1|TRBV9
CASSVGQGGTEAFF
TGTGCCAGCAGCGTGGGACAGGGCGGGACTGAAGCTTTCTTT
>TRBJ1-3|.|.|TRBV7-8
CASSPSTVSSGNTIYF
TGTGCCAGCAGCCCGTCGACCGTAAGCTCTGGAAACACCATATATTTT
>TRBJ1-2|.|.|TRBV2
CASTERALAYYGYTF
TGTGCCAGCACTGAACGGGCCTTAGCTTACTATGGCTACACCTTC
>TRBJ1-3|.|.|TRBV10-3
CAIAESGNTIYF
TGTGCCATCGCTGAATCTGGAAACACCATATATTTT
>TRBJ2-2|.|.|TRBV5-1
CASSFRGISGELFF
TGCGCCAGCAGCTTCAGGGGTATTAGCGGGGAGCTGTTTTTT
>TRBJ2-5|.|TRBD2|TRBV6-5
CASSYLAGGPETQYF
TGTGCCAGCAGTTACTTAGCGGGGGGGCCAGAGACCCAGTACTTC
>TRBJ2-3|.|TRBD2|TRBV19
CASSTGTTLDTQYF
TGTGCCAGTAGTACCGGGACTACCTTAGATACGCAGTATTTT
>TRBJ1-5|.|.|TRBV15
CATSRDEGYSNQPQHF
TGTGCCACCAGCAGAGATGAGGGTTATAGCAATCAGCCCCAGCATTTT
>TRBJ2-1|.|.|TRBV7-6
CASSLEGGEQFF
TGTGCCAGCAGCTTAGAAGGCGGTGAGCAGTTCTTC